This TCR beta chain was observed in a study of T cell responses to AZD1222 COVID-19 vaccine. V was trimmed by 6 bases and J by 5 bases, leaving 16 bases between them. Germline CDR1 reads SNHLY; CDR2 reads FYNNEI. The CDR3 is made up of 15 amino acids. TCRdb keeps only in-frame clones here, not all; method: immunoSEQ multiplex PCR. The table shows 35,000 to 50,000 clones, with over 75% occurring only once. About this clone: The antigen is not known.

Findings and caveats of the study: Across spike, vaccine-associated CD4 TCRs were found, dominant at 160-218 and 743-854. Repertoires were collected only later (after the peak T cell response had occurred).

V is TRBV2 and J is TRBJ1-4; maybe TRBD1 (5 bases). Sequencing was performed on peripheral blood, taken 28 days after the second dose of the MenACWY control vaccine. This sequence originates from an adult who received the MenACWY meningococcal vaccine as a control. The CDR3, as DNA: TGTGCCAGCAGGACCAGACAGAGTATAAATGAAAAACTGTTTTTT. This translates into CASRTRQSINEKLFF.